The 29 T cell receptor beta chains below were found in one sample sequenced in a study of vaccination and CD4 T cells after COVID-19. What these receptors recognize is not known. The Oncomine TCR Beta short-read assay was applied to DNA of cultured CD4+ T cells. MiXCR, applied by TCRdb to the PCR reads, yields one record per CDR3 protein. Here the sample spans around 21,000 distinct CDR3 sequences, around 60% being singletons. Specified treatment: roughly 11-day PBMC culture with coronavirus spike peptide pools or control peptides (ViraFEST assay). This specimen was CD4+ T cells from blood, cultured in vitro, taken after SARS-CoV-2 vaccination. All receptors come from a human donor who had recovered from COVID-19.

The rearrangement joins TRBV4-1 to TRBJ2-2; D assignment may be TRBD1 or TRBD2 (5 bases each). The CDR3 extends over 17 amino acids. Trimming removed 2 bases from V and 1 base from J, with 14 bases in between. Germline V gene sequence: CDR1 MGHRA, CDR2 YSYEKL. Here the CDR3 DNA reads TGCGCCAGCAGCCAAACACCGGGGCTACTGAACACCGGGGAGCTGTTTTTT. This sequence encodes CASSQTPGLLNTGELFF.

The chain recombines TRBV11-3 with TRBJ2-1; the D is unclear. This CDR3 is 12 amino acids long. Looked up from germline, CDR1 is SGHNT and CDR2 is YENEEA. The V end lost 3 bases, the J end lost 9 bases, and 9 bases lay between the germline ends. Here the CDR3 reads CASSFRTREQFF. Written as DNA, the CDR3 is TGTGCCAGCAGCTTTAGAACGCGTGAGCAGTTCTTC.

V is TRBV20-1 and J is TRBJ1-6, with D possibly being TRBD1 (5 bases). The V and J ends lost 1 base and 8 bases respectively, with 15 bases between them. CDR1 DFQATT and CDR2 SNEGSKA come from the germline V gene (reference sequence). CDR3 length equals 15 residues. This CDR3 reads CSARGWAGMDSPLHF. In nucleotides, the CDR3 is TGCAGTGCTAGAGGATGGGCAGGGATGGATTCACCCCTCCACTTT.

V usage is TRBV20-1 and J usage is TRBJ2-2; D gene uncertain. CDR3 length: 16 residues. Germline V CDR1 and CDR2: DFQATT, SNEGSKA (reference sequence). V lost 0 bases, J lost 0 bases, and 11 bases lay in between. DNA for the CDR3: TGCAGTGCTAGAGATAGGCAGCCATCGAACACCGGGGAGCTGTTTTTT. This translates into CSARDRQPSNTGELFF.

V usage is TRBV14 and J usage is TRBJ2-7, with D possibly being TRBD1 or TRBD2 (5 bases each). The CDR3 totals 16 residues. V gave up 4 bases and J gave up 0 bases, with 16 bases separating them. Per germline, CDR1 SGHDN and CDR2 FVKESK. CDR3: CASSPMTGASSYEQYF. In nucleotides, the CDR3 is TGTGCCAGCAGCCCAATGACCGGGGCCAGCTCCTACGAGCAGTACTTC.

The chain links TRBV11-2 to TRBJ2-7; D is perhaps TRBD1 (6 bases). The CDR3 has 16 residues. Germline V lookup: CDR1 SGHAT, CDR2 FQNNGV. The V and J ends lost 1 base and 0 bases respectively, with 13 bases between them. The DNA for the CDR3 is TGTGCCAGCAGCTTAGTAGACAGGCTGAGCTCCTACGAGCAGTACTTC. Translating it yields CASSLVDRLSSYEQYF.

CDR3: CASSLSVWGAKGTQYF. CDR3 DNA: TGTGCCAGCAGTTTATCCGTATGGGGGGCGAAGGGGACCCAGTACTTC. The chain carries TRBV28 and TRBJ2-5, with D perhaps assigned TRBD1 or TRBD2 (6 bases each). There are 16 residues in the CDR3. CDR1 MDHEN and CDR2 SYDVKM come from the germline V gene. Trimming took 1 base from V and 7 from J, leaving 19 bases between them.

The table lists this clonotype with a few counts. The rearrangement links TRBV19 to TRBJ1-5; 7 bases align to TRBD1. The CDR3 runs to 14 residues. J was trimmed by 2 bases and V by 9 bases; bases with no gene match: 7. Germline values: CDR1 LNHDA, CDR2 SQIVND (reference sequence). Here the CDR3 reads CASSTGPGNQPQHF. In DNA form, the CDR3 reads TGTGCCAGCTCGACAGGGCCTGGCAATCAGCCCCAGCATTTT.

This clonotype was seen a few times. V usage is TRBV25-1 and J usage is TRBJ2-7; 8 positions agree with TRBD2. This CDR3 spans 16 amino acids. V gave up 2 bases and J gave up 2 bases; unmatched junction bases: 8. Looked up from germline, CDR1 is MGHDK and CDR2 is SYGVNS. The CDR3 region is CASSETSGRYPYEQYF. The CDR3 region has the DNA TGTGCCAGCAGTGAAACAAGCGGGAGATATCCCTACGAGCAGTACTTC.

A few counts support this clonotype. The V and J genes are TRBV7-8 and TRBJ2-1; possibly TRBD2 for D (5 bases). Germline V gives CDR1 SGHVS, CDR2 FQNEAQ. V was cut by 5 bases and J by 7 bases, with 18 bases left in between. The CDR3 contains 15 residues. The CDR3 protein is CASSPREIARNEQFF. CDR3 coding DNA: TGTGCCAGCAGCCCCCGTGAGATAGCGAGGAATGAGCAGTTCTTC.

The chain uses TRBV7-9 and TRBJ1-1; perhaps TRBD1 as D (6 bases). V lost 4 bases and J 2 bases, leaving 14 bases between the germline ends. The CDR3 contains 15 residues. The germline V gene has CDR1 SEHNR and CDR2 FQNEAQ (reference sequence). The CDR3 coding sequence is TGTGCCAGCAGCTCCCGGGGGGGCGGAAACACTGAAGCTTTCTTT. Translation: CASSSRGGGNTEAFF.

There are a few counts of this clonotype. The V gene is TRBV19, the J gene TRBJ2-2; D is unclear. V was trimmed by 1 base and J by 0 bases, leaving 9 bases between them. The length of the CDR3 is 16 residues. The germline gives CDR1 LNHDA, CDR2 SQIVND (reference sequence). The CDR3, as DNA: TGTGCCAGTAGTATAGGGCAGCTCGCGAACACCGGGGAGCTGTTTTTT. This codes for CASSIGQLANTGELFF.

V and J are TRBV6-1 and TRBJ2-7; 7 positions agree with TRBD2. CDR3 length: 13 amino acids. Germline-derived CDR1 and CDR2 are MNHNS and SASEGT. V trimming: 6 bases; J trimming: 2 bases; junction bases outside the gene matches: 4. The CDR3 protein is CASSRGGAYEQYF. In DNA form, the CDR3 reads TGTGCCAGCAGCCGCGGGGGAGCCTACGAGCAGTACTTC.

This rearrangement joins TRBV7-2 to TRBJ1-3; the D is unclear. Germline V gives CDR1 SGHTA, CDR2 FQGNSA. The CDR3 runs to 13 residues. Trimming removed 6 bases from V and 0 bases from J, with 6 bases in between. The CDR3 nucleotides are TGTGCCAGCAGTTCAGGCTCTGGAAACACCATATATTTT. It yields the protein CASSSGSGNTIYF. Supplemented by reference TRBV7-2 and TRBJ1-3, the full variable domain reads GAGVSQSPSNKVTEKGKDVELRCDPISGHTALYWYRQSLGQGLEFLIYFQGNSAPDKSGLPSDRFSAERTGGSVSTLTIQRTQQEDSAVYLCASSSGSGNTIYFGEGSWLTVV.

The chain couples TRBV19 to TRBJ2-5, with D perhaps TRBD2 (5 bases). Looked up from germline, CDR1 is LNHDA and CDR2 is SQIVND (reference sequence). The CDR3 consists of 13 residues. Between the trimmed V and J ends, which lost 5 bases and 5 bases, there was a span of 12 bases. CDR3 DNA sequence: TGTGCCAGTAGTTCGTCGAGGGTGGAGACCCAGTACTTC. Translated: CASSSSRVETQYF.

The chain joins TRBV20-1 to TRBJ1-1, with D hard to call. Germline V gene data show CDR1 as DFQATT and CDR2 as SNEGSKA (reference sequence). The CDR3 is 13 residues long. Trimming removed 3 bases at V and 1 base at J, with 9 bases between. The CDR3 reads CSASLSENTEAFF. The CDR3 nucleotides are TGCAGTGCTAGTTTGTCTGAGAACACTGAAGCTTTCTTT.

The chain joins TRBV19 to TRBJ2-1; TRBD1 matches 11 bases. The CDR3 totals 15 residues. V shed 4 bases and J 4 bases; nucleotides not matched to a gene: 3. Germline-derived CDR1 and CDR2 are LNHDA and SQIVND (reference sequence). The CDR3, as DNA: TGTGCCAGTAGTAACGGACAGGGGGCGTACAATGAGCAGTTCTTC. Translation gives CASSNGQGAYNEQFF.

This clonotype appeared a few times. CDR3 nucleotide sequence: TGTGCCATCAGTAAGACAGGGACAGACTCTGGAAACACCATATATTTT. It is translated as CAISKTGTDSGNTIYF. The genes are TRBV10-3 and TRBJ1-3, with 7 bases lining up with TRBD1. Trimming at V came to 5 bases and at J to 0 bases, leaving 7 bases not matched to a gene. The CDR3 is 16 residues long. From germline, CDR1 is ENHRY and CDR2 SYGVKD.

There are a few counts of this clonotype. This sequence joins TRBV12-3 or TRBV12-4 and TRBJ1-2; 9 nucleotides line up with TRBD1. V shed 3 bases and J 4 bases; nucleotides not matched to a gene: 0. CDR3 length: 13 amino acids. The DNA of the CDR3 is TGTGCCAGCAGTTTGACAGGGGGCTATGGCTACACCTTC. Translation: CASSLTGGYGYTF.

This clonotype was picked up a small number of times. The chain recombines TRBV20-1 with TRBJ2-1; 12 nucleotides align to TRBD2. Trimming cost V 4 bases and J 3 bases; bases outside gene matches: 13. CDR3 size: 18 residues. Germline V gene lookup returns CDR1 DFQATT and CDR2 SNEGSKA (reference sequence). The CDR3 sequence is CSATRLAGDPNFYNEQFF. The CDR3 DNA reads as TGCAGTGCTACTAGACTAGCGGGAGACCCTAACTTCTACAATGAGCAGTTCTTC.

CDR3 sequence: CAISDLGRGLSYNEQFF. CDR3 DNA sequence: TGTGCCATCAGTGACCTTGGCAGGGGGCTTTCCTACAATGAGCAGTTCTTC. V and J are TRBV10-3 and TRBJ2-1; 8 bases are shared with TRBD1. Germline assignment: CDR1 ENHRY and CDR2 SYGVKD. This CDR3 spans 17 amino acids. Trimming cost V 3 bases and J 1 base; bases outside gene matches: 8.

This sequence joins TRBV29-1 and TRBJ1-1; D may be TRBD1 (6 bases). The CDR3 covers 12 residues. Germline CDR1 is SQVTM and CDR2 is ANQGSEA. Trimming took 4 bases from V and 8 from J, leaving 14 bases between them. CDR3 sequence reads: CSVVGTFEEAFF. The DNA of the CDR3 is TGCAGCGTTGTCGGGACATTTGAGGAAGCTTTCTTT.

A few counts support this clonotype. V usage is TRBV20-1 and J usage is TRBJ1-6, with TRBD1 matching 7 bases. CDR1 is DFQATT and CDR2 is SNEGSKA in the germline V gene (reference sequence). V dropped 1 base and J dropped 0; count of bases not matched to a gene: 9. The CDR3 spans 18 residues. The CDR3 spells CSARGPGQSSSYNSPLHF. CDR3 DNA sequence: TGCAGTGCTAGAGGACCGGGACAGTCGAGCTCCTATAATTCACCCCTCCACTTT.

J is TRBJ2-1 and V is TRBV6-1; unclear D gene. This CDR3 is built from 14 residues. V dropped 8 bases and J dropped 8 bases, with 19 bases sitting between them. Germline lookup yields CDR1 MNHNS and CDR2 SASEGT. The DNA of the CDR3 is TGTGCCAGCTCTACCCCGCGCGGCCGGCATGAGCAGTTCTTC. It yields the protein CASSTPRGRHEQFF.

The chain is built from TRBV5-4 and TRBJ1-2; no firm D call. The CDR3 runs 13 residues. V dropped 2 bases and J dropped 4 bases, with 9 bases sitting between them. Germline V gives CDR1 SGHNT, CDR2 YYREEE (reference sequence). The CDR3: CASSFSLAYGYTF. The CDR3 DNA is TGTGCCAGCAGCTTTTCGTTAGCCTATGGCTACACCTTC.

The chain recombines TRBV15 with TRBJ1-3; tentatively, D is TRBD1 (5 bases). The V end lost 0 bases, the J end lost 0 bases, and 12 bases lay between the germline ends. CDR3 size: 17 residues. The germline CDR1 and CDR2 sequences are LNHNV and YYDKDF (reference sequence). CDR3 in DNA: TGTGCCACCAGCAGAGATCAGACGACAGACTCTGGAAACACCATATATTTT. It encodes CATSRDQTTDSGNTIYF. Based on the CDR3 plus reference TRBV15 and TRBJ1-3, the full variable domain is DAMVIQNPRYQVTQFGKPVTLSCSQTLNHNVMYWYQQKSSQAPKLLFHYYDKDFNNEADTPDNFQSRRPNTSFCFLDIRSPGLGDTAMYLCATSRDQTTDSGNTIYFGEGSWLTVV.

This CDR3 is CASSYSHRGRDEAFF. The CDR3 bases are TGTGCCAGCAGTTACTCACATCGGGGGAGAGATGAAGCTTTCTTT. The chain uses TRBV6-2 or TRBV6-3 and TRBJ1-1, with D tentatively TRBD1 (5 bases). CDR1 is MNHEY and CDR2 is SVGEGT in the germline V gene. The germline V and J ends were trimmed by 0 bases and 7 bases, with 15 bases remaining between them. The CDR3 sequence is 15 residues long.

The chain has TRBV19 and TRBJ1-1; 9 positions agree with TRBD1. This CDR3 spans 15 amino acids. The junction had 8 bases not matched to a gene; V was cut back by 4 bases and J by 5 bases. CDR1 LNHDA and CDR2 SQIVND come from the germline V gene (reference sequence). CDR3: CASSTTGQGRTEAFF. CDR3 coding DNA: TGTGCCAGTAGTACGACAGGACAGGGGAGAACTGAAGCTTTCTTT.

This clonotype was picked up a small number of times. The chain carries TRBV4-1 and TRBJ1-3; D possibly corresponds to TRBD1 (6 bases). V lost 4 bases to trimming and J lost 4 bases, with 17 bases between them. Germline CDR1 reads MGHRA; CDR2 reads YSYEKL. CDR3 length equals 16 residues. The CDR3 loop reads CASSLNTGLAGNTIYF. In DNA form, the CDR3 reads TGCGCCAGCAGCCTTAATACAGGGTTGGCGGGAAACACCATATATTTT.